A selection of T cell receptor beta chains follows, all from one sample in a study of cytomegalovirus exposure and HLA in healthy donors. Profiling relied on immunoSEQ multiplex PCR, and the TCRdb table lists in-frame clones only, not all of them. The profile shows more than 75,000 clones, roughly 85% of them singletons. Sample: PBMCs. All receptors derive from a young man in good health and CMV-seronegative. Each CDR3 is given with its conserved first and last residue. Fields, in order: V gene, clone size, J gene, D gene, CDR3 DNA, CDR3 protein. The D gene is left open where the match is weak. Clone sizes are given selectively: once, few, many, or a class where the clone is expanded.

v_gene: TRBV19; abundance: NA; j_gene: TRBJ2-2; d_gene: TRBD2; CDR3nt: TGTGCCAGTAGTATTAGAAGCGGGGGGTCAGCCGGGGAGCTGTTTTTT; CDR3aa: CASSIRSGGSAGELFF
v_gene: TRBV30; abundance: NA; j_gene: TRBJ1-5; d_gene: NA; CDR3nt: TGTGCCTGGAGTTCAGGGTCGGGTCAGCCCCAGCATTTT; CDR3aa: CAWSSGSGQPQHF
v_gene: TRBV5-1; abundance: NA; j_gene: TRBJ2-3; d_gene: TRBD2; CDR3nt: TGCGCCAGCAGCTTGGCTCCTTCAGGACTAGCGGGAGATGGCACAGATACGCAGTATTTT; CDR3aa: CASSLAPSGLAGDGTDTQYF
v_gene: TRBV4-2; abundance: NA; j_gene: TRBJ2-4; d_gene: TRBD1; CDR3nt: TGTGCCAGCAGCCAACCGCTCACAGGGGACCCAAACATTCAGTACTTC; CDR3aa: CASSQPLTGDPNIQYF
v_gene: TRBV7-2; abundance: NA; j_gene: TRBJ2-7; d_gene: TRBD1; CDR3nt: TGTGCCAGCAGCGTCGGAGGGACAGGTTTCTACGAGCAGTACTTC; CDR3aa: CASSVGGTGFYEQYF
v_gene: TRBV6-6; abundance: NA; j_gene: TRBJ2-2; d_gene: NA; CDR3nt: TGTGCCAGCAGTGAGCAGGGCACCGGGGAGCTGTTTTTT; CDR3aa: CASSEQGTGELFF
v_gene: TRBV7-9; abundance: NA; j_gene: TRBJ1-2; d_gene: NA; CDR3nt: TGTGCCAGCAGCTTAGCAGTGAGGGGCTACACCTTC; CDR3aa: CASSLAVRGYTF
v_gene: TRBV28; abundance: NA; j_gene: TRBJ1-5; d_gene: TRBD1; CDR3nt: TGTGCCAGCAGTTTGGGGACAGGGGGCCAACCCCAGCATTTT; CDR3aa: CASSLGTGGQPQHF
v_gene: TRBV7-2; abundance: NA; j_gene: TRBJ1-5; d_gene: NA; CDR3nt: TGTGCCAGCAGCTTTTCTGGGGGCGGGAATCAGCCCCAGCATTTT; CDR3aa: CASSFSGGGNQPQHF
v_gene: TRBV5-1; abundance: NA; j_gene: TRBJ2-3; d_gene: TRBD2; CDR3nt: TGCGCCAGCAGCTTGATTGGAAAAGCGGGGGGAGGGACAGATACGCAGTATTTT; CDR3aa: CASSLIGKAGGGTDTQYF
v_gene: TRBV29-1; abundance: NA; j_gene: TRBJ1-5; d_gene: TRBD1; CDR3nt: TGCAGCGTTGCCCCGGGACAGAAACAGCCCCAGCATTTT; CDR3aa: CSVAPGQKQPQHF
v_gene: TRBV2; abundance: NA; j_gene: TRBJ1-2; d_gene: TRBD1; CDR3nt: TGTGCTACCCTCAGGGGGCCCTATGGCTACACCTTC; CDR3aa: CATLRGPYGYTF
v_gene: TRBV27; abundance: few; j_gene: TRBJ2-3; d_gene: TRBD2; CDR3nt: TGTGCCAGCAGCGGGACTAGCAAAGATACGCAGTATTTT; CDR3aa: CASSGTSKDTQYF
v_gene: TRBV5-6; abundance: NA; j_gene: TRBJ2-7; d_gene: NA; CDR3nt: TGTGCCAGCAGCTTGGCAGGGTGGCGGTACGAGCAGTACTTC; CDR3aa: CASSLAGWRYEQYF
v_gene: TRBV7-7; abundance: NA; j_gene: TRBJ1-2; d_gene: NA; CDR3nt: TGTGCTAGCAGCCCCTTGGAGGGCTTTGGCTACACCTTC; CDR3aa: CASSPLEGFGYTF
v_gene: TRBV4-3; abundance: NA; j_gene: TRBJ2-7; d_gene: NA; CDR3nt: TGCGCCAGCAGCCAAGACGTCAGGGGACCCTACGAGCAGTACTTC; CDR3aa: CASSQDVRGPYEQYF